Presented here are 4 T cell receptor beta chains from one specimen sequenced in a study of blood T cells in healthy people across ages. The use of a sample-barcoded 5' primer and a J-beta primer mix characterized a second PCR of roughly 7 to 11 cycles. TCRdb processed the 5' RACE reads anew with MiXCR; each CDR3 protein has one entry. The sample carries some 1,500,000 distinct CDR3 sequences, about 42% recorded once. Sequencing was performed on blood. These receptors came from a woman aged 18-29 years in good health.

The chain employs TRBV19 and TRBJ1-1; 7 bases align to TRBD1. The CDR3 loop spans 12 amino acids. J gave up 11 bases and V 5 bases, and 8 bases lay outside the gene matches. In germline, CDR1 is LNHDA, CDR2 SQIVND (reference sequence). CDR3 in DNA: TGTGCCAGTAGTCTAGTCAGGGGGGCCGCTTTCTTT. Its translation is CASSLVRGAAFF.

Comments on this clonotype: One end of the junction is discordant with germline, which a read error may explain. This CDR3 reads CVSSLSISGDYTF. CDR3 nucleotide sequence: TGTGTCAGCAGCTTATCCATCTCGGGGGACTACACCTTC. The chain combines TRBV7-9 with TRBJ1-2, with a possible D match to TRBD1 (5 bases). Germline V gene lookup returns CDR1 SEHNR and CDR2 FQNEAQ (reference sequence). The CDR3 consists of 13 residues. The full variable domain, in which reference TRBV7-9 and TRBJ1-2 provide the parts outside the CDR3, is DTGVSQNPRHKITKRGQNVTFRCDPISEHNRLYWYRQTLGQGPEFLTYFQNEAQLEKSRLLSDRFSAERPKGSFSTLEIQRTEQGDSAMYLCVSSLSISGDYTFGSGTRLTVV.

The sample holds a few counts of this clonotype. The chain joins TRBV12-3 or TRBV12-4 to TRBJ2-1; D is unclear. The germline V and J ends were trimmed by 3 bases and 3 bases, with 12 bases remaining between them. The CDR3 consists of 15 residues. CDR3 region: CASSFLGQVYNEQFF. The CDR3 DNA reads as TGTGCCAGCAGTTTCCTAGGCCAGGTCTACAATGAGCAGTTCTTC.

The gene calls are TRBV20-1 and TRBJ2-7, with D possibly TRBD2 on 7 matching bases. The CDR3 is made up of 14 amino acids. In germline, CDR1 is DFQATT, CDR2 SNEGSKA (reference sequence). Trimming took 0 bases from V and 4 from J, leaving 13 bases between them. CDR3 DNA: TGCAGTGCTAGAGATGGGAGGGGGGGATACGAGCAGTACTTC. Translating gives CSARDGRGGYEQYF.